Below, one T cell receptor (beta chain) is given with its context. No antigen is known for it. The input lacks base qualities; no much larger clone sits a single base away. These data belong to a study of blood T cell repertoires in COVID-19 (dated by TCRdb to the early 2020s). General notes on the study: The collaborator samples originated in the United States, Italy and Spain and spanned the acute and convalescent phases of COVID-19. A freely available public database, intended as a resource for researchers studying the immune response to SARS-CoV-2, is where the repertoires were released. HLA class I and class II types, where available, came from metadata supplied by the sample provider rather than from assay-based typing. Nearly every sample came with metadata listing a de-identified subject ID, COVID-19 status, age in years and sex. The prospective study material was composed of cDNA or gDNA derived from T cells, B-cell-depleted T cells, or PBMCs. Samples came from the ongoing ImmuneRACE study (first 160 participants) plus 1,254 subjects from 6 global collaborators. Deeply sampled blood TCRbeta repertoires from subjects exposed to, actively infected with, or recovered from COVID-19 were included in the dataset.

Trimming removed 6 bases from V and 13 bases from J; the gene matches leave 4 bases unexplained. There are 11 amino acids in the CDR3, from cysteine to phenylalanine inclusive. CDR3 DNA is the only sequence kept; it has 33 bases, read in frame from the first base. The germline V gene gives CDR1 as SNHLY and CDR2 as FYNNEI. Each collaborating institution followed its own protocols to collect whole blood in K2EDTA tubes. Collaborator samples were shipped for TCRbeta analysis as frozen whole blood, isolated PBMCs, or DNA extracted from either sample type. TCRbeta CDR3 regions were amplified from genomic DNA using the immunoSEQ Assay, a bias-controlled multiplex PCR. On the study's bioinformatics: The number of nucleated cells in each sample was estimated from the amplification of reference gene primers within the assay. To quantify the absolute abundance of each unique TCRbeta CDR3 rearrangement, sequence reads were collapsed and filtered. For each sample, productive Simpson clonality was calculated as the square root of Simpson's diversity index across productive rearrangements. TCRdb holds this immuneACCESS table with in-frame rearrangements only. Some clones are missing; in checked studies, unresolved V genes explain under half, and the rest has no known cause. V and J calls and clone size follow that table, whereas D and trimming were derived from the DNA. The sample table holds about 290,000 clones, of which about 85% were seen once. The biggest ten clones account for around 3.9% of the sample.

Overall study results and their limits: The amount of clinical and demographic metadata varied by source and participant and was provided uncurated.

The sequencing input was peripheral blood. The clonotype was recovered from a woman between 45 and 60 years old with active or convalescent COVID-19. Recombination joined TRBV2 with TRBJ2-4; 9 central nucleotides agree with TRBD1. The CDR3 reads as follows: CASRITGGQYF. The DNA reads as follows: TGTGCCAGCAGAATTACAGGGGGCCAGTACTTC.